These T cell receptor beta chains were read from a single sample in a study of blood T cell repertoires in COVID-19. Assay: immunoSEQ multiplex PCR; the TCRdb copy retains only in-frame clones and omits some. The data contain fewer than 250,000 clones, 85% of them singletons. Sequencing used peripheral blood. All receptors come from a woman aged 60-70 years with active or convalescent COVID-19. Each CDR3 is given with its conserved first and last residue. The D gene is left open where the match is weak. Where a row states a size, it is once, few, many or the class of an expanded clone; other rows omit it.

clone_size d_call j_call v_call cdr3_nt cdr3_aa
- TRBD1 TRBJ1-6 TRBV6-5 TGTGCCAGCGGGGACAGGGAGGATAATTCACCCCTCCACTTT CASGDREDNSPLHF
- - TRBJ2-4 TRBV19 TGTGCCAGTAGTATTTCACAGAGCAAAAACATTCAGTACTTC CASSISQSKNIQYF
- TRBD2 TRBJ2-5 TRBV3-1/TRBV3-2 TGTGCCAGCAGCTTCCTAGCGGGGGCCGAGACCCAGTACTTC CASSFLAGAETQYF
large TRBD2 TRBJ2-7 TRBV10-1 TGCGCCAGCAGTGAGTCGGGTAGCGGGGACGAGCAGTACTTC CASSESGSGDEQYF
- TRBD1 TRBJ2-7 TRBV29-1 TGCAGCGTTGGTCGGGACAGCAAACGGGAGCAGTACTTC CSVGRDSKREQYF
- TRBD2 TRBJ2-3 TRBV6-5 TGTGCCAGCACGGCGGCTAGCGGGATTAAGGGGACGCAGTATTTT CASTAASGIKGTQYF
once - TRBJ1-2 TRBV28 TGTGCCAGCAGTTCGGACATTGGCTACACCTTC CASSSDIGYTF
- TRBD2 TRBJ2-1 TRBV19 TGTGCCAGTAGTATATCTAGCGGGGTCTACAATGAGCAGTTCTTC CASSISSGVYNEQFF
- - TRBJ2-5 TRBV28 TGTGCCAGCAACTTTGGGCAGGGTATAGGGACCCAGTACTTC CASNFGQGIGTQYF
- - TRBJ1-2 TRBV30 TGTGCCTGGAGATTAGGGATCTTGGGGAGGAACTATGGCTACACCTTC CAWRLGILGRNYGYTF
- TRBD1 TRBJ2-1 TRBV7-2 TGTGCCAGCAGCGCCACAGGGGGCAGCTCCTACAATGAGCAGTTCTTC CASSATGGSSYNEQFF
- - TRBJ1-1 TRBV24-1 TGTGCCACCAGGGGGGCAGGCGGCACTGAAGCTTTCTTT CATRGAGGTEAFF
few TRBD2 TRBJ2-3 TRBV19 TGTGCCAGTGGTGTCTTGGGACTAGCGTCTCCAGATACGCAGTATTTT CASGVLGLASPDTQYF
- - TRBJ2-7 TRBV3-1/TRBV3-2 TGTGCCAGCAGCCAAAGCCCTCTGAGCGGCTACGAGCAGTACTTC CASSQSPLSGYEQYF
- TRBD2 TRBJ2-1 TRBV7-2 TGTGCCAGCAGCTTGACTAGCGGGGGGGCGACCTACAATGAGCAGTTCTTC CASSLTSGGATYNEQFF
once TRBD1 TRBJ1-1 TRBV18 TGTGCCAGCTCACCAGGAGGGACAGGGGGTGAAGCTTTCTTT CASSPGGTGGEAFF
once - TRBJ1-2 TRBV7-9 TGTGCCAGCAGCTTACCCATTCCTGACAGCGACGGCTACACCTTC CASSLPIPDSDGYTF
- - TRBJ1-1 TRBV6-6 TGTGCCAGCAGTTACCAAACTGAAGCTTTCTTT CASSYQTEAFF
- - TRBJ2-1 TRBV2 TGTGCCAGCAGTGAGCACGGGAGCAATGAGCAGTTCTTC CASSEHGSNEQFF
once TRBD2 TRBJ2-3 TRBV5-1 TGCGCCAGCAGCTTGGAAAAAGGGGCGGGGGGCACAGATACGCAGTATTTT CASSLEKGAGGTDTQYF
- - TRBJ2-7 TRBV7-2 TGTGCCAGCAGCTTAGACTCAGGGGGGAGCTACGAGCAGTACTTC CASSLDSGGSYEQYF
- TRBD1 TRBJ1-5 TRBV24-1 TGTGCCACCAGTGATAGGACAGGACTCAATCAGCCCCAGCATTTT CATSDRTGLNQPQHF
- - TRBJ1-3 TRBV5-1 TGCGCCAGCAGCTCAAGGGGGAACTCTGGAAACACCATATATTTT CASSSRGNSGNTIYF
- - TRBJ2-7 TRBV18 TGTGCCAGCTCACCAGGAGCCAACTACGAGCAGTACTTC CASSPGANYEQYF
- TRBD1 TRBJ2-2 TRBV30 TGTGCCTGGGACTCCGGGACAGGGGCGAACACCGGGGAGCTGTTTTTT CAWDSGTGANTGELFF
once - TRBJ2-3 TRBV24-1 TGTGCCACCAGTGATGACTGGATAGATACGCAGTATTTT CATSDDWIDTQYF
- - TRBJ2-7 TRBV3-1/TRBV3-2 TGTGCCAGCAGCAACAACAGGAACTACGAGCAGTACTTC CASSNNRNYEQYF
- - TRBJ2-2 TRBV6-5 TGTGCCAGCACCCGCAGCACCGGGGAGCTGTTTTTT CASTRSTGELFF
- - TRBJ2-2 TRBV7-6 TGTGCCAGCAGCCACACGCTTGGCACCGGGGAGCTGTTTTTT CASSHTLGTGELFF
- - TRBJ2-7 TRBV7-2 TGTGCCAGCAGCTCACTAGAGTACGAGCAGTACTTC CASSSLEYEQYF
- TRBD1 TRBJ1-4 TRBV6-5 TGTGCCAGCAGCGAGACAGGGAATAATGAAAAACTGTTTTTT CASSETGNNEKLFF
few - TRBJ2-1 TRBV2 TGTGCCAGCAGTGAATCACTTTTTGAGCAGTTCTTC CASSESLFEQFF
- TRBD2 TRBJ2-1 TRBV6-1 TGTGCCAGCAGTGAAAGGGCAGCGGGGGCCTGGAGCTCCTACAATGAGCAGTTCTTC CASSERAAGAWSSYNEQFF
- - TRBJ2-1 TRBV20-1 TGCAGTGCTAGACTCTACAATGAGCAGTTCTTC CSARLYNEQFF
many - TRBJ1-6 TRBV15 TGTGCCACCAGCAGGCCGGCGGGGAGCCTCCACTTT CATSRPAGSLHF
- - TRBJ1-2 TRBV3-1/TRBV3-2 TGTGCCAGCAGCCAAGACAGGATTGGCTACACCTTC CASSQDRIGYTF
- - TRBJ2-5 TRBV27 TGTGCCAGCAGTTGGTCAGGTCAAGAGACCCAGTACTTC CASSWSGQETQYF
- - TRBJ2-7 TRBV18 TGTGCCAGCTCACCACCGCAAGCCCTTGGCGAGCAGTACTTC CASSPPQALGEQYF
- TRBD2 TRBJ2-1 TRBV7-9 TGTGCCAGCAGCCCACGACTAGCGGGGTCCTACAATGAGCAGTTCTTC CASSPRLAGSYNEQFF
- TRBD1 TRBJ2-1 TRBV28 TGTGCCAGCAGCCAGGGGGTGATCAATGAGCAGTTCTTC CASSQGVINEQFF
- TRBD1 TRBJ1-6 TRBV29-1 TGCAGCGTTCGGACAGGGGGGGACTCACCCCTCCACTTT CSVRTGGDSPLHF
- TRBD2 TRBJ2-1 TRBV27 TGTGCCAGCAGTTTGAGCGGGGCCTCCTACAATGAGCAGTTCTTC CASSLSGASYNEQFF
- TRBD2 TRBJ2-1 TRBV5-4 TGTGCCAGCAGCTCTGCGACTAGCGGGGGCAATGAGCAGTTCTTC CASSSATSGGNEQFF
- TRBD2 TRBJ2-5 TRBV7-9 TGTGCCAGCAGCTTAGAGGTAGTGACTAGCGGAGGGACCCAGTACTTC CASSLEVVTSGGTQYF
- - TRBJ1-2 TRBV30 TGTGCCTGGAGTCAAGGCGGTGGCTACACCTTC CAWSQGGGYTF
- TRBD1 TRBJ1-3 TRBV6-4 TGTGCCAGCAGAGACAGGGGGCGAAACACCATATATTTT CASRDRGRNTIYF
- - TRBJ1-1 TRBV5-4 TGTGCCAGCAGCTTGGGAGGGGGTATGGATGAAGCTTTCTTT CASSLGGGMDEAFF
few TRBD1 TRBJ1-1 TRBV3-1/TRBV3-2 TGTGCCAGCAGGCCCGACAGGGCCCGTCCATTCGCTTTCTTT CASRPDRARPFAFF
- TRBD2 TRBJ2-7 TRBV15 TGTGCCACCAGCTCTAGCGGGAGGCCCCCCTCCTACGAGCAGTACTTC CATSSSGRPPSYEQYF
- TRBD2 TRBJ2-1 TRBV11-2 TGTGCCAGCAGCCTATGGACTAGCGGGGCCGTGGGTGAGCAGTTCTTC CASSLWTSGAVGEQFF
- - TRBJ1-1 TRBV12-5 TGTGCTAGTGGTTTGGTAGGAGACCTAAGGTGGGACACTGAAGCTTTCTTT CASGLVGDLRWDTEAFF
- - TRBJ2-1 TRBV4-1 TGCGCCAGCAGCCTGGCCGCTTACAATGAGCAGTTCTTC CASSLAAYNEQFF
- - TRBJ2-3 TRBV29-1 TGCAGCGTTGCCCTAGGGGGTAGCACAGATACGCAGTATTTT CSVALGGSTDTQYF
- TRBD2 TRBJ2-2 TRBV4-1 TGCGCCAGCAGCCAAGCCAGCGGGGGGGCTACCGCCGGGGAGCTGTTTTTT CASSQASGGATAGELFF
once TRBD1 TRBJ1-3 TRBV30 TGTGCCTGGAGTCTCGGGACAGTTGGAAACACCATATATTTT CAWSLGTVGNTIYF